What follows are 25 T cell receptor beta chains derived from one specimen sequenced in a study of response to subunit inactivated influenza vaccine. From the RT-PCR reads, TCRdb called clonotypes with MiXCR, one entry per CDR3 protein. The table lists around 180,000 distinct CDR3 sequences, 9.2% of them singletons, with roughly a tenth in the top ten. Sequenced here: non-naive T cells sorted from PBMCs, sampled on the day of vaccination. These TCRs come from a man aged 50-60 years who received an inactivated influenza vaccine.

This clonotype has at least ten counts. This chain uses TRBV6-2 or TRBV6-3 with TRBJ2-7; 9 nucleotides line up with TRBD1. The J segment lost 0 bases and the V segment lost 8 bases, leaving 14 bases of the junction unmatched. The CDR3 totals 17 residues. Germline V gene sequence: CDR1 MNHEY, CDR2 SVGEGT. DNA for the CDR3: TGTGCCAGCTATCCGGGACAGGGCCTCTCCTTCTCCTACGAGCAGTACTTC. Amino acid sequence: CASYPGQGLSFSYEQYF.

This clonotype was picked up a small number of times. The gene calls are TRBV7-2 and TRBJ2-2; 14 nucleotides line up with TRBD2. Germline V gene data show CDR1 as SGHTA and CDR2 as FQGNSA. The J segment lost 6 bases and the V segment lost 1 base, leaving 4 bases of the junction unmatched. This CDR3 is 17 amino acids long. The CDR3 coding sequence is TGTGCCAGCAGCTTAGTGGGACTAGCGGGAGTACCCGGGGAGCTGTTTTTT. Amino acid sequence: CASSLVGLAGVPGELFF.

DNA for the CDR3: TGTGCCAGCAGTTTAGCCAACAGGGAGAGAGAAGCTTTCTTT. This encodes CASSLANREREAFF. V gene TRBV12-3 or TRBV12-4 combines with J gene TRBJ1-1; a possible D gene is TRBD1 (6 bases). The V gene lost 0 bases and the J gene lost 8 bases, with 13 bases spanning the gap. This CDR3 is 14 amino acids long.

This clonotype turned up a few times. The rearrangement joins TRBV3-1 to TRBJ2-3; 7 bases map to TRBD2. Trimming took 1 base from V and 2 from J; bases not matched to a gene: 6. This CDR3 is 16 amino acids long. Per the germline V gene, CDR1 is LGHDT and CDR2 is YNNKEL (reference sequence). CDR3 amino acids: CASSQVRLAVTDTQYF. The CDR3 nucleotides are TGTGCCAGCAGCCAAGTCCGGCTAGCGGTCACAGATACGCAGTATTTT.

With respect to this clonotype: This probably arose from a read error, given a far larger clone one base away. The rearrangement uses TRBV12-3 or TRBV12-4 and TRBJ2-7; no clear D gene. The CDR3 contains 11 residues. The CDR3 loop reads CASSTSYEKYF. Written as DNA, the CDR3 is TGTGCCAGCAGTACCTCCTACGAGAAGTACTTC.

The table lists this clonotype with many counts. The gene calls are TRBV5-1 and TRBJ2-7, with D perhaps TRBD1 (6 bases). There are 13 residues in the CDR3. The germline V gene has CDR1 SGHRS and CDR2 YFSETQ. Trimming left V 4 bases short and J 0 bases short, with 8 bases between. CDR3 sequence (DNA): TGCGCCAGCAGCCGGGACACCTCCTACGAGCAGTACTTC. Protein: CASSRDTSYEQYF.

CDR3 sequence reads: CASSPPLTEVSGDINEQFF. In DNA form, the CDR3 reads TGTGCCAGCTCACCCCCCCTGACCGAAGTTAGCGGGGACATCAATGAGCAGTTCTTC. V usage is TRBV18 and J usage is TRBJ2-1, with 8 bases aligning to TRBD2. Trimming removed 3 bases from V and 6 bases from J; junction bases left unmatched: 19. Germline V CDR1 and CDR2: KGHSH, LQKENI. The CDR3 covers 19 residues. The variable domain in full, with the rest retrieved from reference TRBV18 and TRBJ2-1, is NAGVMQNPRHLVRRRGQEARLRCSPMKGHSHVYWYRQLPEEGLKFMVYLQKENIIDESGMPKERFSAEFPKEGPSILRIQQVVRGDSAAYFCASSPPLTEVSGDINEQFFGPGTRLTVL.

The V gene is TRBV6-2 or TRBV6-3, the J gene TRBJ2-3, with 9 bases that match TRBD1. In germline, CDR1 is MNHEY, CDR2 SVGEGT. The CDR3 is 14 amino acids. The J segment lost 6 bases and the V segment lost 4 bases, leaving 5 bases of the junction unmatched. As DNA, the CDR3 is TGTGCCAGCAGTTGGACAGGGGTTTGGGATACGCAGTATTTT. Its protein is CASSWTGVWDTQYF.

This clonotype occurred many times. The chain carries TRBV12-3 or TRBV12-4 and TRBJ1-2; weak D call: TRBD1 (6 bases). The ends were cut back, 5 bases at V and 6 bases at J, with 16 bases in the middle. The CDR3 is 14 residues long. CDR3 sequence: CASSPRTGLHGYTF. The DNA for the CDR3 is TGTGCCAGCAGTCCCCGCACAGGGCTTCATGGCTACACCTTC.

This clonotype was recorded a few times. The chain uses TRBV19 and TRBJ1-5; the D is unclear. This CDR3 has 13 amino acids. Trimming removed 0 bases from V and 5 bases from J, with 5 bases in between. CDR1 and CDR2 from the germline V gene are LNHDA and SQIVND (reference sequence). The CDR3 bases are TGTGCCAGTAGTATAGATCAGGATCAGCCCCAGCATTTT. As protein: CASSIDQDQPQHF.

The table lists this clonotype with a few counts. The gene calls are TRBV12-3 or TRBV12-4 and TRBJ2-7; TRBD2 is a possible D gene (6 bases). The CDR3 extends over 15 amino acids. Trimming took off 3 bases at V and 0 bases at J, with 12 bases between the two ends. This chain's CDR3 is CASSLRAGSSYEQYF. CDR3 DNA sequence: TGTGCCAGCAGTTTGAGGGCGGGGAGCTCCTACGAGCAGTACTTC.

The rearrangement uses TRBV27 and TRBJ2-7; D possibly uses TRBD1 or TRBD2 (7 bases each). Germline V gives CDR1 MNHEY, CDR2 SMNVEV (reference sequence). The CDR3 has 15 residues. V was pared by 5 bases and J by 6 bases, with 20 bases between. The CDR3 region is CASSPQGGYLREQYF. CDR3 DNA sequence: TGTGCCAGCAGTCCCCAGGGGGGGTACCTACGCGAGCAGTACTTC.

This clonotype was seen more than once but under ten times. The DNA of the CDR3 is TGTGCCAGCGTTGGGACCTTGGGTGAGACCCAGTACTTC. Translated: CASVGTLGETQYF. This sequence joins TRBV2 and TRBJ2-5; D is possibly TRBD1 or TRBD2 (5 bases each). V shed 8 bases and J shed 5 bases, with 15 bases lying between them. Germline assignment: CDR1 SNHLY and CDR2 FYNNEI. The CDR3 sequence is 13 residues long.

The chain joins TRBV20-1 to TRBJ2-7; 11 positions agree with TRBD2. The CDR3 spans 16 residues. The germline gives CDR1 DFQATT, CDR2 SNEGSKA (reference sequence). V shed 6 bases, J shed 5 bases, and the junction held 15 bases outside the gene matches. CDR3 nucleotides: TGCAGTGCCCAGGAGGCGCTAGCGGGAGGAGGTGACGAGCAGTACTTC. Protein product: CSAQEALAGGGDEQYF.

With respect to this clonotype: Because it lacks the conserved phenylalanine or tryptophan at the end, this CDR3 is likely a read error. The V call is TRBV12-3 or TRBV12-4, the J call TRBJ2-1; 8 nucleotides align to TRBD2. The ends lost 6 bases at V and 10 bases at J; junction bases unmatched: 5. The CDR3 has 12 amino acids. The CDR3 nucleotides read TGTGCCAGCAGGGGGACTAGTCACGAGCAGTTCATC. It is translated as CASRGTSHEQFI.

V is TRBV11-3 and J is TRBJ2-3; D unresolved. CDR1 is SGHNT and CDR2 is YENEEA in the germline V gene. V was pared by 2 bases and J by 2 bases, with 8 bases between. This CDR3 is built from 14 residues. The CDR3 DNA reads as TGTGCCAGCAGCTTAAGTCAGGACACAGATACGCAGTATTTT. Amino acid sequence: CASSLSQDTDTQYF.

For the CDR3, the DNA is TGTGCCAGCACCAACCCTAGGCACGGGGAGACCCAGTACTTC. Translated, it gives CASTNPRHGETQYF. The chain is built from TRBV11-2 and TRBJ2-5; D is uncertain. CDR3 length equals 14 residues. V lost 7 bases to trimming and J lost 5 bases, with 17 bases between them. Germline lookup yields CDR1 SGHAT and CDR2 FQNNGV. Complete variable domain (other parts from reference TRBV11-2 and TRBJ2-5): EAGVAQSPRYKIIEKRQSVAFWCNPISGHATLYWYQQILGQGPKLLIQFQNNGVVDDSQLPKDRFSAERLKGVDSTLKIQPAKLEDSAVYLCASTNPRHGETQYFGPGTRLLVL.

The chain recombines TRBV18 with TRBJ1-1; tentatively, D is TRBD1 (5 bases). The CDR3 is made up of 15 amino acids. The V and J ends lost 3 bases and 0 bases respectively, with 11 bases between them. Germline CDR1 and CDR2: KGHSH and LQKENI. As DNA, the CDR3 is TGTGCCAGCTCACCCCAGCAGGGTATGAACACTGAAGCTTTCTTT. Translation gives CASSPQQGMNTEAFF.

This clonotype was recorded a few times. V is TRBV3-1 and J is TRBJ2-7; TRBD1 agrees at 12 bases. V dropped 3 bases and J dropped 5; count of bases not matched to a gene: 8. CDR1 and CDR2 (germline): LGHDT, YNNKEL (reference sequence). The CDR3 totals 16 residues. CDR3 residues: CASSHNLGQGADEQYF. CDR3 in DNA: TGTGCCAGCAGCCATAACTTGGGACAGGGGGCCGACGAGCAGTACTTC.

This clonotype was seen many times. The chain is built from TRBV11-2 and TRBJ2-5; D may be TRBD1 (6 bases). In germline, CDR1 is SGHAT, CDR2 FQNNGV. The CDR3 loop spans 11 amino acids. Trimming removed 6 bases at V and 9 bases at J, with 11 bases between. CDR3 in amino acids: CASRGASAQYF. In DNA, the CDR3 is TGTGCCAGCAGGGGGGCCTCGGCCCAGTACTTC.

This clonotype has ten or more counts. The genes are TRBV5-1 and TRBJ1-2, with 8 bases fitting TRBD1. The CDR3 extends over 16 amino acids. After removal of 0 bases from V and 3 bases from J, the junction contained 7 bases not matched to a gene. Germline values: CDR1 SGHRS, CDR2 YFSETQ. CDR3 coding DNA: TGCGCCAGCAGCTTGGTCTCAGGGGGCCATGACTATGGCTACACCTTC. Protein: CASSLVSGGHDYGYTF.

This clonotype was seen more than once but under ten times. The gene calls are TRBV9 and TRBJ2-3, with 11 bases that match TRBD2. Germline loops: CDR1 SGDLS, CDR2 YYNGEE. The CDR3 extends over 16 amino acids. V trimming: 1 base; J trimming: 4 bases; junction bases outside the gene matches: 5. CDR3 nucleotide sequence: TGTGCCAGCAGCGTAACTAGCGGGAGTAGGTCAGATACGCAGTATTTT. Its translation: CASSVTSGSRSDTQYF.

This clonotype was recorded at least ten times. V gene TRBV11-2 combines with J gene TRBJ2-7; D ambiguous. This CDR3 region has 13 residues. The germline V gene has CDR1 SGHAT and CDR2 FQNNGV. With 0 bases removed from V and 5 bases from J, the gap between germline ends came to 8 bases. As DNA, the CDR3 is TGTGCCAGCAGCTTAGATCTGGGAAACGAGCAGTACTTC. Its protein is CASSLDLGNEQYF.

This clonotype was counted at least ten times. This sequence joins TRBV7-7 and TRBJ2-3, with D possibly TRBD2 on 6 matching bases. The CDR3 covers 13 residues. Looked up from germline, CDR1 is SSHAT and CDR2 is FNYEAQ (reference sequence). V was clipped by 10 bases and J by 6 bases, with 17 bases between them. The CDR3 coding sequence is TGTGCCATCTCACAGACTAGATCGGATACGCAGTATTTT. Encoded protein: CAISQTRSDTQYF.

This sequence joins TRBV6-1 and TRBJ2-5; TRBD1 might be the D (7 bases). CDR3 length: 14 amino acids. The ends were cut back, 6 bases at V and 4 bases at J, with 15 bases in the middle. Germline lookup yields CDR1 MNHNS and CDR2 SASEGT. Here the CDR3 reads CASREQGRGETQYF. CDR3 sequence (DNA): TGTGCCAGCAGGGAACAGGGGCGGGGAGAGACCCAGTACTTC.